This TCR beta chain was identified in a study of blood T cell repertoires in COVID-19 (dated by TCRdb to about 2020). In the study overall: Samples from collaborators originated in the United States, Italy and Spain and spanned both the acute and convalescent phases of COVID-19. The material from the prospective study consisted of cDNA or gDNA derived from T cells, B-cell-depleted T cells, or PBMCs. Deeply sampled blood TCRbeta repertoires from subjects exposed to, actively infected with, or recovered from COVID-19 were included in the dataset. A freely available public database, intended as a resource for researchers studying the immune response to SARS-CoV-2, is where the repertoires were released. The samples were drawn from two sources: the first 160 participants of the ongoing ImmuneRACE study, and 950 to 1,500 subjects contributed by 6 global collaborators. The sample metadata nearly always contained a de-identified subject ID, COVID-19 status, age in years and sex. Where HLA class I and class II types were available, the types were taken from metadata supplied by the sample provider, not from assay-based typing. Broad study findings and their caveats: Clinical and demographic metadata were provided uncurated, with the amount varying by source and participant.

On this clone itself: Its antigen target is currently unknown. Nothing much larger sits one base from this clone, and base qualities are not available.

TCRbeta CDR3 regions were amplified from genomic DNA using the immunoSEQ Assay, a bias-controlled multiplex PCR. The study's processing was this. Within the assay, amplification of reference gene primers was used to estimate how many nucleated cells each sample contained. Sequence reads were collapsed and filtered to measure the absolute abundance of every unique TCRbeta CDR3 rearrangement. For each sample, productive Simpson clonality was calculated by taking the square root of Simpson's diversity index across productive rearrangements. TCRdb obtained this table from immuneACCESS and retained in-frame rearrangements with V and J assigned. These tables miss some clones; where compared with another copy, unresolved V genes account for less than half of the shortfall, and the remainder is unexplained. Clone size and V and J calls were adopted from that table, with D and trimming inferred from the DNA. The sample records 200,000 to 250,000 clones, roughly 80% of which are singletons. 4% to 6% of the sample goes to the ten largest clones.

The collaborating institutions used their own protocols to collect whole blood in K2EDTA tubes. Collaborator samples were shipped for TCRbeta analysis as frozen whole blood, isolated PBMCs, or DNA extracted from either sample type. Sequencing was performed on peripheral blood. This TCR derives from a woman aged 80 or older with active or convalescent COVID-19.

The sequenced DNA is TGTGCCAGCAGTGAGGGTAGCGGGGGAAAGTTCTTC. Its coded protein is CASSEGSGGKFF. The chain employs TRBV2 and TRBJ2-1, and 9 junctional nucleotides match TRBD2. Ends trimmed: V by 3 bases, J by 14 bases; bases unmatched to a gene: 5. The germline V gene gives CDR1 as SNHLY and CDR2 as FYNNEI. CDR3 length: 12 amino acids, cysteine to phenylalanine. Only the CDR3 DNA stays, 36 bases, in frame from base 1.